Reported below is one T cell receptor (beta chain). Its cognate antigen is unknown. The CDR3 is made up of 13 amino acids. The germline V and J ends were trimmed by 6 bases and 4 bases, with 11 bases remaining between them. Germline V CDR1 and CDR2: MNHEY, SVGAGI. This record belongs to a study of T cell repertoires in cytomegalovirus infection. Whole-study results and caveats: Individuals carrying CMV plus the relevant HLA were identified by cumulative frequency of public TCR beta families.

TCRdb re-called the reads through MiXCR, storing one row per CDR3 protein. The profile covers 630,000 or so distinct CDR3 sequences, with around 24% appearing a single time and 7.5% to 9% taken by the ten largest. The TCR comes from a human donor in good health (CMV status not recorded). Some clones in this sample may be carry-over from other donors' samples. The chain uses TRBV6-5 and TRBJ2-3, with unresolved D. The source material was CD8+ T cells from PBMCs. The CDR3 here is CASRGPSPDTQYF. DNA of the CDR3: TGTGCCAGCAGAGGACCAAGCCCAGATACGCAGTATTTT.